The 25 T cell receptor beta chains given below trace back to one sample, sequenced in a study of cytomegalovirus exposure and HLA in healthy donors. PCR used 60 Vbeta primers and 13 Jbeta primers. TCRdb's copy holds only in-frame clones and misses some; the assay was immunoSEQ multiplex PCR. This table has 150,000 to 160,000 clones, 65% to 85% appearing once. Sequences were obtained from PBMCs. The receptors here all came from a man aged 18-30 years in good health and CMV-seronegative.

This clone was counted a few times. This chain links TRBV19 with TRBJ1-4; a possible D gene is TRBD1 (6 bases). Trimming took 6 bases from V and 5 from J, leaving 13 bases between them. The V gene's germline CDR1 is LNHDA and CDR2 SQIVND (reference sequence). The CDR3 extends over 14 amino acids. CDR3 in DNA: TGTGCCAGTAGCAGCACAGGGTGGAATGAAAAACTGTTTTTT. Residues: CASSSTGWNEKLFF.

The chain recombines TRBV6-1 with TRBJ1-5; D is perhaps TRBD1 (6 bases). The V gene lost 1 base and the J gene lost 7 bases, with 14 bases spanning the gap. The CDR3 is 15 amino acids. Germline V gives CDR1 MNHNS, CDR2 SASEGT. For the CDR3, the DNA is TGTGCCAGCAGTGAAGGGACAACCCAGGGGCAGCCCCAGCATTTT. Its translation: CASSEGTTQGQPQHF.

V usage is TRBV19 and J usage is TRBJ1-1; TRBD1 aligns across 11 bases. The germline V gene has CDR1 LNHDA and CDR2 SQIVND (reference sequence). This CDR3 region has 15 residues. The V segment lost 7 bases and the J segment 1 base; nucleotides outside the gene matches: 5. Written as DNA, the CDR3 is TGTGCCAGTATCCGGACAGGGGGCAAGAACACTGAAGCTTTCTTT. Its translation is CASIRTGGKNTEAFF.

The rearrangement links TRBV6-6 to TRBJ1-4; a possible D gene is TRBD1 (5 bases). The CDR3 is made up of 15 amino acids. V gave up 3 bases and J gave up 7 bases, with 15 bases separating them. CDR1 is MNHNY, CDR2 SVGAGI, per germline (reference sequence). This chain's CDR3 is CASSYSGPRGEKLFF. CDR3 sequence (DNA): TGTGCCAGCAGTTATAGTGGCCCTAGGGGTGAAAAACTGTTTTTT.

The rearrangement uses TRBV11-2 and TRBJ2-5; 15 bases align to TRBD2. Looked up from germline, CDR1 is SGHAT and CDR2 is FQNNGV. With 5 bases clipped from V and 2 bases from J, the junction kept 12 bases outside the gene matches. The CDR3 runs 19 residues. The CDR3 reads CASSPPGTSGGTEQETQYF. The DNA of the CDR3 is TGTGCCAGCAGCCCCCCCGGGACTAGCGGGGGGACCGAACAAGAGACCCAGTACTTC.

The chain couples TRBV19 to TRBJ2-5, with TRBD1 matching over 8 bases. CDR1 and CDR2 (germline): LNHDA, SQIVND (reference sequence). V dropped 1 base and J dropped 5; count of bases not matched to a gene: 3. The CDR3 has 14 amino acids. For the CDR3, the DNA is TGTGCCAGTAGTATAGTACAGGGGGTCGAGACCCAGTACTTC. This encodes CASSIVQGVETQYF.

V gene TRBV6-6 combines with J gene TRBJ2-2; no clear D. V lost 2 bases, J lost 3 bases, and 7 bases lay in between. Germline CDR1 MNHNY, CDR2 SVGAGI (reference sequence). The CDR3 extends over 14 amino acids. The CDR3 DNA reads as TGTGCCAGCAGTTACAACAGTGACACCGGGGAGCTGTTTTTT. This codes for CASSYNSDTGELFF.

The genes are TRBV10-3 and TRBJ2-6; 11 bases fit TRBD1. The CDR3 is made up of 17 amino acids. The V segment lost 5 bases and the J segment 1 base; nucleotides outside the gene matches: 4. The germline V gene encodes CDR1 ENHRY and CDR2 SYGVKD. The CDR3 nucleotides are TGTGCCATCAGTTCCGGGACAGGGGGGTCTGGGGCCAACGTCCTGACTTTC. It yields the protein CAISSGTGGSGANVLTF.

CDR3: CASSGGSGELGEQYF. As DNA, the CDR3 is TGTGCCAGCAGCGGCGGTTCGGGTGAATTGGGCGAGCAGTACTTC. The chain is built from TRBV7-8 and TRBJ2-7; no firm D call. The CDR3 totals 15 residues. Germline assignment: CDR1 SGHVS and CDR2 FQNEAQ. The V end was cut by 5 bases, the J end by 6 bases, with 20 bases between.

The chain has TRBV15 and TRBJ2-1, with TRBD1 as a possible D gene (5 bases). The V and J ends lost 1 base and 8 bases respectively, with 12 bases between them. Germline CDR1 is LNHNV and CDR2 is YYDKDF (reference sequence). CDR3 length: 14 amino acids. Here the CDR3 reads CATSRARVKYEQFF. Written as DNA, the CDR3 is TGTGCCACCAGCAGAGCCAGGGTCAAGTATGAGCAGTTCTTC. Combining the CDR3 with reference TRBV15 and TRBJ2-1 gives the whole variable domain DAMVIQNPRYQVTQFGKPVTLSCSQTLNHNVMYWYQQKSSQAPKLLFHYYDKDFNNEADTPDNFQSRRPNTSFCFLDIRSPGLGDTAMYLCATSRARVKYEQFFGPGTRLTVL.

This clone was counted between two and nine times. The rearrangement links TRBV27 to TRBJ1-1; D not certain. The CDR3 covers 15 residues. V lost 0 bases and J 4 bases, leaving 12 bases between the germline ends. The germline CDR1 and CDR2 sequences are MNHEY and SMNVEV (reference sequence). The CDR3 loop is CASSLSATTSTEAFF. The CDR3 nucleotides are TGTGCCAGCAGTTTATCGGCCACGACTAGCACTGAAGCTTTCTTT.

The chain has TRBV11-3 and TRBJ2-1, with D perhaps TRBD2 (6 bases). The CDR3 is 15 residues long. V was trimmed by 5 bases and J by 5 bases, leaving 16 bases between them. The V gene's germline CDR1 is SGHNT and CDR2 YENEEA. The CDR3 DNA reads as TGTGCCAGCAGCCCGGGACTCCCCTGGGACAATGAGCAGTTCTTC. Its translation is CASSPGLPWDNEQFF.

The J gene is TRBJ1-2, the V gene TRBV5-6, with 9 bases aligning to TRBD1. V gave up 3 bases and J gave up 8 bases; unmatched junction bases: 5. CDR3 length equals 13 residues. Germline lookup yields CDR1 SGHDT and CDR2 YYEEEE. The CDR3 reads CASSYRDREGYTF. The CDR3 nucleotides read TGTGCCAGCAGCTACCGGGACAGGGAGGGCTACACCTTC.

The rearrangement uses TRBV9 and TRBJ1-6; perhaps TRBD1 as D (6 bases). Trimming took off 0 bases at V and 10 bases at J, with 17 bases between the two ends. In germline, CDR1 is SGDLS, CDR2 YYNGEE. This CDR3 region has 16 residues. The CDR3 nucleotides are TGTGCCAGCAGCGTAGGCCCCCAGGGGATAGGATCACCCCTCCACTTT. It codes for CASSVGPQGIGSPLHF.

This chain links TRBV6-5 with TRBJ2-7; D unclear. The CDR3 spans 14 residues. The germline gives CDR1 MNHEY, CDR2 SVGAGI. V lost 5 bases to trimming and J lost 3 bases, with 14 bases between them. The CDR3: CASSGGATGYEQYF. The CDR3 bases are TGTGCCAGCAGTGGCGGTGCCACGGGCTACGAGCAGTACTTC.

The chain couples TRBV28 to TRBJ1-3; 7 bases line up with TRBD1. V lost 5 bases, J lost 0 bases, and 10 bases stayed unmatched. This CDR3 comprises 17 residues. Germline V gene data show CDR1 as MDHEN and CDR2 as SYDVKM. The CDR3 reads CASSMWTGEGSGNTIYF. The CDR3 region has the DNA TGTGCCAGCAGTATGTGGACAGGAGAGGGCTCTGGAAACACCATATATTTT.

CDR3 region: CSVGRRAGAYNEQFF. In DNA form, the CDR3 reads TGCAGCGTTGGCCGAAGAGCGGGGGCCTACAATGAGCAGTTCTTC. The chain employs TRBV29-1 and TRBJ2-1; 8 nucleotides match TRBD2. With 4 bases clipped from V and 2 bases from J, the junction kept 7 bases outside the gene matches. CDR1 is SQVTM and CDR2 is ANQGSEA in the germline V gene. The CDR3 spans 15 residues.

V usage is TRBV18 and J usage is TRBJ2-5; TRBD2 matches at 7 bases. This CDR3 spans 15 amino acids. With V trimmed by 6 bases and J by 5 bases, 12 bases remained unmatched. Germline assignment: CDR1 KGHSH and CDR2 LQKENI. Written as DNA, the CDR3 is TGTGCCAGCTCTCCAGGCCCGGGAGGAGGGGAGACCCAGTACTTC. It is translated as CASSPGPGGGETQYF.

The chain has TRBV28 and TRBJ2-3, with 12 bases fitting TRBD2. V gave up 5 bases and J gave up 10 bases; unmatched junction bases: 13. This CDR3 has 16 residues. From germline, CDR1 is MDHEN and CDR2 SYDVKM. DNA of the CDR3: TGTGCCAGCAGTGCCGGACTAGCGGGGCAGTCCGTATCGCAGTATTTT. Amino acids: CASSAGLAGQSVSQYF.

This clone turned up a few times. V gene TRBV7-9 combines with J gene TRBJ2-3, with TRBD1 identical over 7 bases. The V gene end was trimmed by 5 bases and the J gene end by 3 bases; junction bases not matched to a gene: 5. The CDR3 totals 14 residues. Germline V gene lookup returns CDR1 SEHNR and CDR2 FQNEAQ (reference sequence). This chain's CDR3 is CASSPPTGTDTQYF. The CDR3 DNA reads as TGTGCCAGCAGCCCGCCGACAGGGACAGATACGCAGTATTTT.

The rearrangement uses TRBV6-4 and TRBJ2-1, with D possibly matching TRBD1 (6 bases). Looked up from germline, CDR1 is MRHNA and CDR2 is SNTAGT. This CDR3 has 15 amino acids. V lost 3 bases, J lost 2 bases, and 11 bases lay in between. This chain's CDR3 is CASSEGQGTYNEQFF. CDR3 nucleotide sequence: TGTGCCAGCAGTGAAGGTCAGGGGACCTACAATGAGCAGTTCTTC.

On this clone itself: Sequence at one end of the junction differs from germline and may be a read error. CDR3 sequence reads: CASRTTGEANGLTF. The CDR3 bases are TGTGCCAGCAGGACTACAGGGGAGGCCAACGGCCTGACTTTC. The rearrangement uses TRBV28 and TRBJ2-6; possible D gene TRBD1, 7 bases. Germline assignment: CDR1 MDHEN and CDR2 SYDVKM. The CDR3 totals 14 residues.

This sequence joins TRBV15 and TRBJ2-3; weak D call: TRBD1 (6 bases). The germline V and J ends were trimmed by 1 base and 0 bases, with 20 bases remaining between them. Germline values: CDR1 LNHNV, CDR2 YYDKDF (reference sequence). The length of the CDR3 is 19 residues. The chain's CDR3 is CATSRGAGAVRSSTDTQYF. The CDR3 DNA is TGTGCCACCAGCAGAGGAGCAGGGGCGGTCAGGAGTAGCACAGATACGCAGTATTTT.

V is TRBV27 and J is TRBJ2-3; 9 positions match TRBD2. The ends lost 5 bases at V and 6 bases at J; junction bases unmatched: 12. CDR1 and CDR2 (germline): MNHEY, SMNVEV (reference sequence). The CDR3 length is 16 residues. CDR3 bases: TGTGCCAGCAGTGATCCGGGGCGGGGGGGAGCCGATACGCAGTATTTT. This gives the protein CASSDPGRGGADTQYF.

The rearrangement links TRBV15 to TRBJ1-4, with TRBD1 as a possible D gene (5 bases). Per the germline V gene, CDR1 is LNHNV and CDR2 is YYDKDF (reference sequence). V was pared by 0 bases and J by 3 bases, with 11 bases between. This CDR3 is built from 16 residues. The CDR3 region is CATSRDGGASNEKLFF. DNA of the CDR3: TGTGCCACCAGCAGAGATGGTGGGGCTTCTAATGAAAAACTGTTTTTT.